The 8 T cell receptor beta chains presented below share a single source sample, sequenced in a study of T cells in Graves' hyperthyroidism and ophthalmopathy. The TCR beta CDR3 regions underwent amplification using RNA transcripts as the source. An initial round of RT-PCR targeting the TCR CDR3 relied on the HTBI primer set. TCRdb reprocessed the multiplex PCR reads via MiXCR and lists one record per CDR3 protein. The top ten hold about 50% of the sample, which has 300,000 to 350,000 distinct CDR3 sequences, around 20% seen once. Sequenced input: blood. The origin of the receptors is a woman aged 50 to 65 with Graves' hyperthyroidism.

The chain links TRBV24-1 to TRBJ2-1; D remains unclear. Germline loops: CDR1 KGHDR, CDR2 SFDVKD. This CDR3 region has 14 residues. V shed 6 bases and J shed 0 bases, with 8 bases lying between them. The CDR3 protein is CATSLRSSYNEQFF. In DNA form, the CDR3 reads TGTGCCACCAGTCTCAGGAGCTCCTACAATGAGCAGTTCTTC.

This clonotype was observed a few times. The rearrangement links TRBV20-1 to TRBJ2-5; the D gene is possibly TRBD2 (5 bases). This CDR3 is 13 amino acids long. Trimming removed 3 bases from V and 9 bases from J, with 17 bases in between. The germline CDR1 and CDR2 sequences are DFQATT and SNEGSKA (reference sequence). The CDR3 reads CSARERGWTAQYF. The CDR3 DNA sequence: TGCAGTGCTAGGGAACGCGGGTGGACGGCCCAGTACTTC.

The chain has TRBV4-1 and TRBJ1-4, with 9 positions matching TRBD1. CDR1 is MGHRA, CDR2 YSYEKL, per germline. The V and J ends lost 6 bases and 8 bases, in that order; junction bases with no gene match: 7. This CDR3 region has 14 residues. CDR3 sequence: CASRRTGVLEKLFF. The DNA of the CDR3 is TGCGCCAGCAGGCGGACAGGGGTATTAGAAAAACTGTTTTTT.

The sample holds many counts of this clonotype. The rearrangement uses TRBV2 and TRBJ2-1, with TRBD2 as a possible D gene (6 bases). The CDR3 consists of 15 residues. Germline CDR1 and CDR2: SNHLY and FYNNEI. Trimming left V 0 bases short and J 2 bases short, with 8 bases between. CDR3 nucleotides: TGTGCCAGCAGTGAAGCTTCGGGAGCCTACAATGAGCAGTTCTTC. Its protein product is CASSEASGAYNEQFF.

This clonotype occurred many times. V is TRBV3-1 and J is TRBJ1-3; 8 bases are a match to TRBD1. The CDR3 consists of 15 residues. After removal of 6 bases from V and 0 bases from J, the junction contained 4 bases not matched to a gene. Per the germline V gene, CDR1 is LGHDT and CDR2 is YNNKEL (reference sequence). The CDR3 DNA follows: TGTGCCAGCAGGCTGGACAGGGTCTCTGGAAACACCATATATTTT. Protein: CASRLDRVSGNTIYF.

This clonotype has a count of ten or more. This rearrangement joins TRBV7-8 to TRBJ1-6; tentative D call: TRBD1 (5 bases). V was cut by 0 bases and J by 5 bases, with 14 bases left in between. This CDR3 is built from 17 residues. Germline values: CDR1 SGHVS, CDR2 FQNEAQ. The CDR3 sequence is CASSLASGSGNNSPLHF. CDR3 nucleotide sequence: TGTGCCAGCAGCTTAGCATCAGGGTCAGGGAATAATTCACCCCTCCACTTT.

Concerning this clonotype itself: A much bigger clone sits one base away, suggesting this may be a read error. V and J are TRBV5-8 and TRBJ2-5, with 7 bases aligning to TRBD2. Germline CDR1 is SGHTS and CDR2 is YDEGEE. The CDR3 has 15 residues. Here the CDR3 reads CASSLKLARAETQYF. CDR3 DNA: TGCGCCAGCAGCTTGAAACTAGCGAGAGCAGAGACCCAGTACTTC.

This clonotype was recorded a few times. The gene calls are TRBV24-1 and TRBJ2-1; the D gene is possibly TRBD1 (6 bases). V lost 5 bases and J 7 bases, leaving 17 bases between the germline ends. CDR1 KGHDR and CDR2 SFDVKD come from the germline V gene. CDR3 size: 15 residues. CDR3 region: CATSVRTEVRNEQFF. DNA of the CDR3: TGTGCCACCAGTGTCAGGACAGAAGTAAGAAATGAGCAGTTCTTC.